This T cell receptor beta chain was found in a study of T cells of healthy individuals. Unmatched junction bases numbered 16, after V lost 7 bases and J lost 7 bases. CDR3 size: 15 residues. The V gene's germline CDR1 is MNHEY and CDR2 SVGAGI. This clonotype was picked up many times. TCRdb passed the 5' RACE reads through MiXCR, listing each CDR3 protein once. The sample carries around 83,000 distinct CDR3 sequences, more than 4.5% recorded once. The origin of this receptor is a female donor in good health. The chain couples TRBV6-5 to TRBJ2-7; 7 nucleotides match TRBD2. CDR3 residues: CASKNGAGDSEEQYF. In DNA, the CDR3 is TGTGCCAGCAAAAATGGGGCGGGAGATTCGGAAGAGCAGTACTTC.